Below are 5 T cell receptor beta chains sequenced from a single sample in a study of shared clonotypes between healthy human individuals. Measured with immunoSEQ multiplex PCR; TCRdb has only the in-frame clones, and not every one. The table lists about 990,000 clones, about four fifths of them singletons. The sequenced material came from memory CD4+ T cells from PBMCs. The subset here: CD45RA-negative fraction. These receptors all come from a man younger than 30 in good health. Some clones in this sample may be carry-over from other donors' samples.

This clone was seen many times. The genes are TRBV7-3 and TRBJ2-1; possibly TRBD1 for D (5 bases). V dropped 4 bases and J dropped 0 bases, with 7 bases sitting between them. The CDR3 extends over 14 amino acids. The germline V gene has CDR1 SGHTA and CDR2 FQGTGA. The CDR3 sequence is CASSSDSSYNEQFF. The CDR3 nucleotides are TGTGCCAGCAGCTCCGACAGCTCCTACAATGAGCAGTTCTTC.

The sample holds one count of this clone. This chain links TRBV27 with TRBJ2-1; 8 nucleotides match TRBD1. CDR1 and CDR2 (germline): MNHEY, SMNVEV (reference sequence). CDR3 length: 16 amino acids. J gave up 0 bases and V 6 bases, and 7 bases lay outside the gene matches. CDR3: CASRGQEASSYNEQFF. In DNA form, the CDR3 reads TGTGCCAGCAGGGGACAGGAGGCATCCTCCTACAATGAGCAGTTCTTC.

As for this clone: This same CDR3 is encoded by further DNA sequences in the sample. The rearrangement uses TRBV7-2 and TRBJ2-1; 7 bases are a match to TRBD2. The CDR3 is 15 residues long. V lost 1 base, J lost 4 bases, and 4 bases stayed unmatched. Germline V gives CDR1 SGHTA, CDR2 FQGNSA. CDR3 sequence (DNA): TGTGCCAGCAGCTTAGGGCTAGCGGCTTACAATGAGCAGTTCTTC. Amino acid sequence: CASSLGLAAYNEQFF.

The CDR3 DNA follows: TGTGCCAGCAGTTACTCGTCTTTAGGGGCACTGTTTTTT. Amino acid sequence: CASSYSSLGALFF. The chain combines TRBV6-5 with TRBJ1-4; D possibly corresponds to TRBD1 (5 bases). CDR1 is MNHEY and CDR2 is SVGAGI in the germline V gene. The V gene lost 0 bases and the J gene lost 13 bases, with 12 bases spanning the gap. CDR3 length: 13 residues.

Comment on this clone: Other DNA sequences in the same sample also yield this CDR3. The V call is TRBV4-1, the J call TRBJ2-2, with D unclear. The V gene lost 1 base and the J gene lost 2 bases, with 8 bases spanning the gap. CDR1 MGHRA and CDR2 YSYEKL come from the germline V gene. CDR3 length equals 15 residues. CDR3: CASSQGRLNTGELFF. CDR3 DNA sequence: TGCGCCAGCAGCCAAGGTAGACTCAACACCGGGGAGCTGTTTTTT.